The 19 T cell receptor beta chains in this list originate from one sample, sequenced in a study of cytotoxic CD8 clonotypes in ibrutinib-treated CLL. The data were produced by immunoSEQ multiplex PCR, yet TCRdb's version contains in-frame clones alone and is incomplete. The repertoire holds about 6,000 clones, with about four fifths as singletons. The source was PBMCs, collected before ibrutinib treatment. Source of these receptors: a human donor with chronic lymphocytic leukemia.

The table lists this clone with a few counts. The rearrangement links TRBV10-3 to TRBJ2-7; 10 bases are a match to TRBD2. Germline V gene data show CDR1 as ENHRY and CDR2 as SYGVKD. V gave up 4 bases and J gave up 4 bases; unmatched junction bases: 4. CDR3 length: 14 amino acids. The CDR3 loop is CAISGTSGHYEQYF. The CDR3 bases are TGTGCCATCAGTGGGACTAGCGGCCATTACGAGCAGTACTTC.

J is TRBJ2-5 and V is TRBV7-9, with TRBD1 as a possible D gene (6 bases). Trimming left V 5 bases short and J 7 bases short, with 14 bases between. The CDR3 is made up of 13 amino acids. The germline CDR1 and CDR2 sequences are SEHNR and FQNEAQ (reference sequence). The CDR3 spells CASSPPPGATQYF. The CDR3 nucleotides read TGTGCCAGCAGCCCACCACCAGGGGCGACCCAGTACTTC.

The chain employs TRBV23-1 and TRBJ1-2, with TRBD1 matching 10 bases. Being an ORF, TRBV23-1 has a function that is uncertain. The CDR3 runs to 15 residues. The J segment lost 4 bases and the V segment lost 10 bases, leaving 12 bases of the junction unmatched. The CDR3 DNA reads TGCGCCACTTCGATTCCGGGACAGGGGATCTATGGCTACACCTTC. This encodes CATSIPGQGIYGYTF.

The rearrangement joins TRBV28 to TRBJ2-3, with D maybe TRBD2 (6 bases). Per the germline V gene, CDR1 is MDHEN and CDR2 is SYDVKM. The length of the CDR3 is 17 residues. The V end lost 3 bases, the J end lost 2 bases, and 18 bases lay between the germline ends. For the CDR3, the DNA is TGTGCCAGCAGTTTCCCTCTTGGGCGGGACCTCACAGATACGCAGTATTTT. Amino acid sequence: CASSFPLGRDLTDTQYF.

This chain uses TRBV7-2 with TRBJ1-1; D is unresolved. The germline V and J ends were trimmed by 0 bases and 8 bases, with 7 bases remaining between them. The CDR3 covers 12 residues. Germline V gene data show CDR1 as SGHTA and CDR2 as FQGNSA. The CDR3 DNA reads TGTGCCAGCAGCTTAGCGCTGGGGGAAGCTTTCTTT. This codes for CASSLALGEAFF.

The V call is TRBV2, the J call TRBJ1-3, with D unclear. CDR1 is SNHLY, CDR2 FYNNEI, per germline. CDR3 length: 10 residues. V was shortened by 7 bases and J by 4 bases, with 2 bases between the two germline ends. Written as DNA, the CDR3 is TGTGCCAGCAAGGGAAACACCATATATTTT. The encoded protein is CASKGNTIYF.

The chain carries TRBV28 and TRBJ1-3, with D hard to call. CDR3 size: 16 residues. Looked up from germline, CDR1 is MDHEN and CDR2 is SYDVKM. The ends were cut back, 5 bases at V and 0 bases at J, with 14 bases in the middle. The CDR3: CASSPPTVSSGNTIYF. Written as DNA, the CDR3 is TGTGCCAGCAGTCCGCCAACAGTAAGCTCTGGAAACACCATATATTTT.

CDR3 sequence: CASSVEPLQETQYF. The CDR3 DNA reads as TGTGCCAGCAGCGTAGAACCGTTACAAGAGACCCAGTACTTC. The chain carries TRBV9 and TRBJ2-5, with unresolved D. The CDR3 runs 14 residues. Trimming removed 0 bases at V and 2 bases at J, with 8 bases between. Germline-derived CDR1 and CDR2 are SGDLS and YYNGEE.

This chain links TRBV7-9 with TRBJ1-5; the D is unclear. Germline V lookup: CDR1 SEHNR, CDR2 FQNEAQ (reference sequence). The CDR3 is made up of 13 amino acids. V was cut by 5 bases and J by 2 bases, with 7 bases left in between. The CDR3 loop is CASSGMGNQPQHF. For the CDR3, the DNA is TGTGCCAGCAGCGGGATGGGCAATCAGCCCCAGCATTTT.

The chain combines TRBV6-5 with TRBJ1-3; D unclear. This CDR3 has 15 residues. The ends were cut back, 0 bases at V and 0 bases at J, with 6 bases in the middle. Germline V gene data show CDR1 as MNHEY and CDR2 as SVGAGI. CDR3 region: CASSYSGNSGNTIYF. CDR3 nucleotides: TGTGCCAGCAGTTACTCTGGAAACTCTGGAAACACCATATATTTT.

The genes are TRBV6-6 and TRBJ1-4; 9 nucleotides agree with TRBD1. With 9 bases clipped from V and 5 bases from J, the junction kept 1 base outside the gene matches. The CDR3 loop spans 12 amino acids. Germline assignment: CDR1 MNHNY and CDR2 SVGAGI (reference sequence). The CDR3 reads CASGQGNEKLFF. CDR3 sequence (DNA): TGTGCCAGTGGACAGGGGAATGAAAAACTGTTTTTT.

The chain uses TRBV5-1 and TRBJ2-5; TRBD1 matches at 8 bases. This CDR3 is 15 amino acids long. Germline CDR1 SGHRS, CDR2 YFSETQ. V lost 4 bases, J lost 1 base, and 6 bases stayed unmatched. The CDR3 DNA sequence: TGCGCCAGCAGCACCCTCAGGGGGCCCCAAGAGACCCAGTACTTC. Its translation: CASSTLRGPQETQYF.

This chain connects TRBV5-1 to TRBJ2-4; D unresolved. This CDR3 is 12 amino acids long. Trimming removed 4 bases from V and 6 bases from J, with 8 bases in between. Germline CDR1 and CDR2: SGHRS and YFSETQ. CDR3 DNA: TGCGCCAGCAGCCAGGAAAGAAACATTCAGTACTTC. It encodes CASSQERNIQYF.

The rearrangement uses TRBV7-8 and TRBJ2-5, with D perhaps matching TRBD2 (5 bases). In germline, CDR1 is SGHVS, CDR2 FQNEAQ. CDR3 length: 13 amino acids. V was shortened by 2 bases and J by 2 bases, with 6 bases between the two germline ends. CDR3 in amino acids: CASSLWEQETQYF. The CDR3 nucleotides read TGTGCCAGCAGCTTATGGGAGCAAGAGACCCAGTACTTC.

This clone has just a few counts. This chain connects TRBV11-2 to TRBJ2-3; possibly TRBD1 or TRBD2 for D (6 bases each). Germline CDR1 reads SGHAT; CDR2 reads FQNNGV. The CDR3 has 15 amino acids. Trimming shortened V by 5 bases and J by 5 bases, and 17 bases separated the two germline ends. The CDR3 spells CASSAPWGAGDTQYF. The CDR3, as DNA: TGTGCCAGCAGCGCCCCGTGGGGGGCTGGAGATACGCAGTATTTT.

The chain links TRBV7-8 to TRBJ2-7; unclear D gene. V lost 1 base and J lost 3, with 7 bases in between. The CDR3 loop spans 13 amino acids. Germline V gene lookup returns CDR1 SGHVS and CDR2 FQNEAQ. The CDR3 is CASSLVSGYEQYF. CDR3 bases: TGTGCCAGCAGCTTAGTCTCTGGCTACGAGCAGTACTTC.

The V gene is TRBV10-3, the J gene TRBJ1-5; 7 positions agree with TRBD1. Per germline, CDR1 ENHRY and CDR2 SYGVKD. This CDR3 has 17 residues. The trim removed 1 base at V and 3 bases at J, leaving 9 bases unmatched. CDR3 in DNA: TGTGCCATCAGTGAGTGGGCAGGGGGAATCGACAATCAGCCCCAGCATTTT. This sequence encodes CAISEWAGGIDNQPQHF.

This clone was seen once. The genes are TRBV29-1 and TRBJ1-1; D is unresolved. The germline gives CDR1 SQVTM, CDR2 ANQGSEA. Between the trimmed V and J ends, which lost 2 bases and 3 bases, there was a span of 7 bases. The CDR3 runs 12 residues. Here the CDR3 DNA reads TGCAGCGTTGAATTGGCTTACACTGAAGCTTTCTTT. This gives the protein CSVELAYTEAFF.

The CDR3, as DNA: TGTGCCAGCAGCTTAGCACAGGGCAGGTTCTACGAGCAGTACTTC. Residues: CASSLAQGRFYEQYF. This chain uses TRBV7-9 with TRBJ2-7; tentatively, D is TRBD1 (6 bases). This CDR3 has 15 residues. V lost 0 bases and J lost 3, with 12 bases in between. Germline CDR1 SEHNR, CDR2 FQNEAQ (reference sequence).